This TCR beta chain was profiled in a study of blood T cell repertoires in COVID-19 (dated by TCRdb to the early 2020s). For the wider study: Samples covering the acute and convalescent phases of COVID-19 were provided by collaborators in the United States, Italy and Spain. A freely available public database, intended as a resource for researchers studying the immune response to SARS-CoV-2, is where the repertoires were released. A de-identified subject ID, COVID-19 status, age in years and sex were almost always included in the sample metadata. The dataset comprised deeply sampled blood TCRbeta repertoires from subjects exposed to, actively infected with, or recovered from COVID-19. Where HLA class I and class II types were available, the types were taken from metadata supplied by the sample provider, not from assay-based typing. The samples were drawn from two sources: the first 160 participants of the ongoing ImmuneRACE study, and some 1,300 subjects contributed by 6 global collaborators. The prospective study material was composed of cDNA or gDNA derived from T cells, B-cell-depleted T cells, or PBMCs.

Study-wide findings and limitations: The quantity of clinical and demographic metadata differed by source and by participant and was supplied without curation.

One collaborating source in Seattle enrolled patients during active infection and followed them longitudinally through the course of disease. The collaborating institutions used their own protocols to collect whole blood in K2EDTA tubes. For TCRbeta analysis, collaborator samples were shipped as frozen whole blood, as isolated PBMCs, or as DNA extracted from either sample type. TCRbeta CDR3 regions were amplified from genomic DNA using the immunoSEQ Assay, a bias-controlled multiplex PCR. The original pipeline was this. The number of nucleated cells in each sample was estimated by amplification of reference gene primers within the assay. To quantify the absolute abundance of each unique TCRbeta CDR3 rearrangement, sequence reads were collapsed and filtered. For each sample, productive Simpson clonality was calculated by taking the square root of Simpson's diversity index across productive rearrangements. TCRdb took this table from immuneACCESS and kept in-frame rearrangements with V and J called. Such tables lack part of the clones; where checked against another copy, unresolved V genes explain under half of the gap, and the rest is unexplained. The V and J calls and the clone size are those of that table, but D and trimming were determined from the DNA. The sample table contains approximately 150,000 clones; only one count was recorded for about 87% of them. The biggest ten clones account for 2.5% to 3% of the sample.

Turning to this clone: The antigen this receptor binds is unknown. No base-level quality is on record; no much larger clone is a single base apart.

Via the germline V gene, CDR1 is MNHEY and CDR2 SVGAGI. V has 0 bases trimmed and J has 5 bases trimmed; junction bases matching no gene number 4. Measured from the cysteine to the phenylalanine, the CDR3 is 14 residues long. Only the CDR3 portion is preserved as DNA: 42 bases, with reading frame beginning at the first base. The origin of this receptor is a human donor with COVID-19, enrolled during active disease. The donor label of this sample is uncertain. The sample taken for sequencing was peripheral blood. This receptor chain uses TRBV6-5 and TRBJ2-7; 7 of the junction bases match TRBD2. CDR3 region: CASSYSGTIDEQYF. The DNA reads TGTGCCAGCAGTTACTCTGGGACTATCGACGAGCAGTACTTC.